The T cell receptor beta chain under discussion was sequenced for a study of blood T cell repertoires in COVID-19. This CDR3 comprises 14 residues. J gave up 4 bases and V 0 bases, and 0 bases lay outside the gene matches. The germline gives CDR1 SGDLS, CDR2 YYNGEE. Clones were read by immunoSEQ multiplex PCR, and TCRdb kept only the in-frame ones, dropping some. The sample carries around 70,000 clones, about nine tenths recorded once. The V call is TRBV9, the J call TRBJ2-3, with 9 bases that match TRBD1. This receptor was identified in a man aged 25-40 years with acute or convalescent COVID-19. The specimen was peripheral blood. Here the CDR3 DNA reads TGTGCCAGCAGCGTAGGACAGGGGGCAGATACGCAGTATTTT. Its protein product is CASSVGQGADTQYF.